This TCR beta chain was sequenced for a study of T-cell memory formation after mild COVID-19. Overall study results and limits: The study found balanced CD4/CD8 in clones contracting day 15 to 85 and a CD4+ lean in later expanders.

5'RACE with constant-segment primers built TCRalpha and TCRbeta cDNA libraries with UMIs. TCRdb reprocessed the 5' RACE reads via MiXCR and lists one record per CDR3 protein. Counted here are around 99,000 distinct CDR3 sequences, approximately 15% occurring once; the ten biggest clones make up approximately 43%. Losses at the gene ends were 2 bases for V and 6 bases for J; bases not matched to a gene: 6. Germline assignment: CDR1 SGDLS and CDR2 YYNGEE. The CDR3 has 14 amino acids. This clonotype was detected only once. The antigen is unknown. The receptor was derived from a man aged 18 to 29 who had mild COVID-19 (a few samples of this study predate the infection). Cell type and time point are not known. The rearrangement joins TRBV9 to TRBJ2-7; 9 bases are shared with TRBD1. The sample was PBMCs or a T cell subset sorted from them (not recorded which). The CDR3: CASSVGTGFGEQYF. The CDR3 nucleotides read TGTGCCAGCAGCGTCGGGACAGGGTTTGGCGAGCAGTACTTC.